This is a list of T cell receptor beta chains from one sample in a study of blood T cell repertoires in COVID-19. Assay used: immunoSEQ multiplex PCR; TCRdb lists only in-frame clones, some missing. The sample lists about 160,000 clones, roughly 86% occurring once. Sample: peripheral blood. The receptors shown here come from a woman between 55 and 75 years old who had recovered from COVID-19. Both conserved end residues are part of each CDR3. D genes are given only for firm matches. The size of a clone is reported for some rows only, either as once, few or many, or as a class for expanded clones.

cdr3_nt,cdr3_aa,j_call,v_call,d_call,clone_size
TGTGCTAGTGGTTTGGACACTCCGGGACAGCGGGAGACCCAGTACTTC,CASGLDTPGQRETQYF,TRBJ2-5,TRBV12-5,TRBD1,-
TGTGCCAGCAGTGCCCTAGCGGGGGGCCTCTCCGGGCAGTTCTTC,CASSALAGGLSGQFF,TRBJ2-1,TRBV2,TRBD2,-
TGTGCCAGCAGCTTATTCCAGGGCGACACAGATACGCAGTATTTT,CASSLFQGDTDTQYF,TRBJ2-3,TRBV7-6,-,-
TGTGCCAGCAGCCGACAGGGATCTACCGGGGAGCTGTTTTTT,CASSRQGSTGELFF,TRBJ2-2,TRBV7-3,TRBD1,-
TGTGCCAGCAGGGGACAGGGGAGGCCCGGGGAGCTGTTTTTT,CASRGQGRPGELFF,TRBJ2-2,TRBV28,TRBD1,-
TGTGCCTGGAGTCCTTATCGAGATCAGCCCCAGCATTTT,CAWSPYRDQPQHF,TRBJ1-5,TRBV30,-,once
TGTGCCAGCAGCTTATCCGGGAATCAGCCCCAGCATTTT,CASSLSGNQPQHF,TRBJ1-5,TRBV7-3,-,-
TGTGCCTGGAGTGTTCCCGGGACATTGAACACTGAAGCTTTCTTT,CAWSVPGTLNTEAFF,TRBJ1-1,TRBV30,-,-
TGTGCCAGCAGCACCGACAGGGATATCGATGGCTACACCTTC,CASSTDRDIDGYTF,TRBJ1-2,TRBV21-1,-,-
TGTGCCAGCAGTTTAGGGGCAGGGCTTAAAGGGCATGAAAAACTGTTTTTT,CASSLGAGLKGHEKLFF,TRBJ1-4,TRBV28,-,-
TGTGCCAGCCTAATACAGGGTGGACAGCCCCAGCATTTT,CASLIQGGQPQHF,TRBJ1-5,TRBV27,-,-
TGTGCCAGCAGACGATCCGGGACAGGGGGCTTCAATGAGCAGTTCTTC,CASRRSGTGGFNEQFF,TRBJ2-1,TRBV6-6,TRBD1,-
TGCGCCAGCAGCCAAGATAGAGGACTGGGGGAGACCCAGTACTTC,CASSQDRGLGETQYF,TRBJ2-5,TRBV4-3,-,-
TGCGCCAGCAGCGCTGTTCCGACTAGCCGGTCCCAAGAGACCCAGTACTTC,CASSAVPTSRSQETQYF,TRBJ2-5,TRBV5-1,TRBD2,-
TGTGCCAGCAGTTTAGGGGCGGTTAGCTATGGCTACACCTTC,CASSLGAVSYGYTF,TRBJ1-2,TRBV28,-,once
TGTGCCAGCAGACTGGGGGGGACCTTCAATTCACCCCTCCACTTT,CASRLGGTFNSPLHF,TRBJ1-6,TRBV6-5,-,few
TGTGCCAGCAGCCGAAACTTGGGCGCCACTAATGAAAAACTGTTTTTT,CASSRNLGATNEKLFF,TRBJ1-4,TRBV7-9,-,-
TGCGCCAGCAGTCATTCGAGAGGAGAAAAAGAGACCCAGTACTTC,CASSHSRGEKETQYF,TRBJ2-5,TRBV23-1,-,-
TGCAGCGGATCTAGCGGGGGGGGAGAGACCCAGTACTTC,CSGSSGGGETQYF,TRBJ2-5,TRBV29-1,TRBD2,once
TGTGCCGCTCCGTTCAGGGGTCATTTT,CAAPFRGHF,TRBJ1-5,TRBV6-4,-,-
TGTGCCAGCACCGGCCAGGGAGGTGACACTGAAGCTTTCTTT,CASTGQGGDTEAFF,TRBJ1-1,TRBV2,-,-
TGTGCCAGCAGCTTAGGTACAGGGGGCAACTATGGCTACACCTTC,CASSLGTGGNYGYTF,TRBJ1-2,TRBV7-6,TRBD1,-
TGTGCCAGCATCCACTCCGGTTTCATGAACACTGAAGCTTTCTTT,CASIHSGFMNTEAFF,TRBJ1-1,TRBV6-4,-,-
TGTGCCAGCAGTGACCCTCAACTGGATACGCAGTATTTT,CASSDPQLDTQYF,TRBJ2-3,TRBV6-1,-,-
TGTGCCAGCCGTGGTGAGCTTGCCAAAAACATTCAGTACTTC,CASRGELAKNIQYF,TRBJ2-4,TRBV27,-,-
TGTGCCACCAGTGACCCCCGGACAGGGGGACCCTACAATGAGCAGTTCTTC,CATSDPRTGGPYNEQFF,TRBJ2-1,TRBV24-1,TRBD1,-
TGCGCCAGCAGACAACACCAAGAGACCCAGTACTTC,CASRQHQETQYF,TRBJ2-5,TRBV5-1,-,-
TGTGCCAGCAGCTTATCCGGGACAGCCAACACTGAAGCTTTCTTT,CASSLSGTANTEAFF,TRBJ1-1,TRBV7-2,TRBD1,-
TGCGCCAGCAGCTTGGTCCCGGGATCGGCCAAAAACATTCAGTACTTC,CASSLVPGSAKNIQYF,TRBJ2-4,TRBV5-1,-,-
TGTGCCAGCAGCGCTCTAGCAAATGAGCAGTTCTTC,CASSALANEQFF,TRBJ2-1,TRBV7-2,-,-
TGCGCCAGCAGCCAATTCGGGGGGTCGGCGAACACCGGGGAGCTGTTTTTT,CASSQFGGSANTGELFF,TRBJ2-2,TRBV4-1,TRBD2,-
TGTGCCAGCAGTCCTTATAATGAGCAGTTCTTC,CASSPYNEQFF,TRBJ2-1,TRBV2,-,once
TGTGCCAGCAGCGGCCGGGTGGTAGGCTACACCTTC,CASSGRVVGYTF,TRBJ1-2,TRBV11-2,-,-
TGTGCCAGCAGCCCCACAGGGAGAGCTAACTATGGCTACACCTTC,CASSPTGRANYGYTF,TRBJ1-2,TRBV7-6,-,-
TGCGCCAGCAGCTTGCGGGACAGGCGAAACACCGGGGAGCTGTTTTTT,CASSLRDRRNTGELFF,TRBJ2-2,TRBV5-1,TRBD1,-
TGCGCCAGCAGCCAAGAGTGGGAGGCTTATAATTCACCCCTCCACTTT,CASSQEWEAYNSPLHF,TRBJ1-6,TRBV4-3,-,-
TGTGCCAGTAGTCCCCCGTCGGGTGGTAATGAAAAACTGTTTTTT,CASSPPSGGNEKLFF,TRBJ1-4,TRBV19,-,-